This T cell receptor beta chain was retrieved from a study of T cell responses to AZD1222 COVID-19 vaccine. The method was immunoSEQ multiplex PCR; TCRdb's version includes in-frame clones alone and lacks a portion of them. The sample includes roughly 77,000 clones, 92% of them seen just once. The sequencing here drew on peripheral blood, taken on day 0 of MenACWY control vaccination. This TCR was sampled from an adult in good health.

The CDR3 DNA sequence: TGTGCCAGCAGTTGGATTTCTAAAGGGGGTGAAGCTTTCTTT. Translated, it gives CASSWISKGGEAFF. This chain joins TRBV28 and TRBJ1-1, with D perhaps TRBD1 (6 bases). The CDR3 sequence is 14 residues long. Germline-derived CDR1 and CDR2 are MDHEN and SYDVKM. Trimming left V 4 bases short and J 7 bases short, with 16 bases between. The full variable domain, rest sourced from reference TRBV28 and TRBJ1-1, is DVKVTQSSRYLVKRTGEKVFLECVQDMDHENMFWYRQDPGLGLRLIYFSYDVKMKEKGDIPEGYSVSREKKERFSLILESASTNQTSMYLCASSWISKGGEAFFGQGTRLTVV.